This TCR beta chain stems from a study of blood T cell repertoires in COVID-19. Study information: PBMCs, B-cell-depleted T cells, or T cells provided the cDNA or gDNA that made up the material.

Sequencing used immunoSEQ multiplex PCR; TCRdb keeps in-frame clones, though not all of them. The repertoire holds 200,000 to 250,000 clones, with more than 65% as singletons. In germline, CDR1 is SGHAT, CDR2 FQNNGV. V lost 5 bases to trimming and J lost 2 bases, with 11 bases between them. The length of the CDR3 is 14 residues. This receptor was obtained from a woman between 55 and 75 years old with acute or convalescent COVID-19. The rearrangement uses TRBV11-2 and TRBJ2-3; no clear D gene. The sample consisted of peripheral blood. This CDR3 is CASSPRPLTDTQYF. DNA of the CDR3: TGTGCCAGCAGCCCGAGGCCCCTCACAGATACGCAGTATTTT.